This T cell receptor (beta chain) was profiled in a study of CD4 T cells in relation to SARS-CoV-2 and coronaviruses. Overall study context: TCR beta CDR3s were sequenced after roughly 10-day antigen culture of PBMCs.

General study points: Approximately 65% of donors had memory CD4+ clonotypes crossrecognizing SARS-CoV-2 and common cold coronavirus spike.

Unexposed donor CD4+ T cells date from about 2010-2018, before the COVID-19 pandemic. Isolation of CD4+ T cells took place after about 9 days in culture. Cultures received half-medium IL-2 refreshes on days 3 and 7. Libraries were prepared by immunoSEQ multiplex PCR; TCRdb keeps only in-frame clonotypes and omits some of them. The sample lists about 27,000 clones, 73% occurring once. Germline CDR1 SEHNR, CDR2 FQNEAQ (reference sequence). This CDR3 region has 15 residues. The V and J ends lost 2 bases and 7 bases, in that order; junction bases with no gene match: 4. In regard to this clone: Its specificity is unknown.

The TCR sequence derives from a human donor in good health. The chain carries TRBV7-9 and TRBJ1-6, with 8 positions matching TRBD1. Sequenced: CD4+ T cells from PBMCs, cultured in vitro. This chain's CDR3 is CASSLQGARNSPLHF. DNA of the CDR3: TGTGCCAGCAGCTTACAGGGGGCGCGGAATTCACCCCTCCACTTT.